A single sample gave rise to the 9 T cell receptor beta chains below, sequenced in a study of T cell responses to AZD1222 COVID-19 vaccine. Libraries were prepared by immunoSEQ multiplex PCR; TCRdb keeps only in-frame clonotypes and omits some of them. The repertoire holds 150,000 to 200,000 clones, with roughly 92% as singletons. This material consisted of peripheral blood, taken on day 0 of AZD1222 vaccination. These receptors were taken from an adult in good health.

The rearrangement links TRBV28 to TRBJ1-4; weak D call: TRBD1 (6 bases). The V end lost 1 base, the J end lost 7 bases, and 13 bases lay between the germline ends. The CDR3 contains 15 residues. Germline values: CDR1 MDHEN, CDR2 SYDVKM. CDR3 in amino acids: CASSLSGKGGEKLFF. The DNA for the CDR3 is TGTGCCAGCAGTTTATCCGGAAAAGGGGGTGAAAAACTGTTTTTT. The full variable domain, rest sourced from reference TRBV28 and TRBJ1-4, is DVKVTQSSRYLVKRTGEKVFLECVQDMDHENMFWYRQDPGLGLRLIYFSYDVKMKEKGDIPEGYSVSREKKERFSLILESASTNQTSMYLCASSLSGKGGEKLFFGSGTQLSVL.

This clone was counted once. The chain is built from TRBV5-1 and TRBJ2-7; D unclear. The CDR3 contains 13 residues. Germline V gene lookup returns CDR1 SGHRS and CDR2 YFSETQ. V was pared by 4 bases and J by 0 bases, with 8 bases between. CDR3 sequence: CASSGSSSYEQYF. CDR3 nucleotide sequence: TGCGCCAGCAGCGGGTCGAGCTCCTACGAGCAGTACTTC. Full variable domain (remainder filled in from reference TRBV5-1 and TRBJ2-7): KAGVTQTPRYLIKTRGQQVTLSCSPISGHRSVSWYQQTPGQGLQFLFEYFSETQRNKGNFPGRFSGRQFSNSRSEMNVSTLELGDSALYLCASSGSSSYEQYFGPGTRLTVT.

Notes on this clone: At one boundary the junction diverges from the germline segment, which might be a read error. The rearrangement links TRBV2 to TRBJ1-5; TRBD1 matches 7 bases. The CDR3 spans 14 residues. The V gene's germline CDR1 is SNHLY and CDR2 FYNNEI. The CDR3 reads CASTEWGTEEPQHF. CDR3 bases: TGTGCCAGCACTGAATGGGGGACAGAAGAGCCCCAGCATTTT.

The chain has TRBV19 and TRBJ2-2, with D perhaps TRBD1 (5 bases). This CDR3 is built from 12 residues. Trimming left V 4 bases short and J 5 bases short, with 5 bases between. Germline CDR1 LNHDA, CDR2 SQIVND (reference sequence). The CDR3 coding sequence is TGTGCCAGTAGTACAGGGACCGGGGAGCTGTTTTTT. It translates to CASSTGTGELFF.

This clone has just one count. The CDR3 here is CASSLGGQAVHTEAFF. CDR3 coding DNA: TGCGCCAGCAGCTTGGGAGGACAGGCCGTACACACTGAAGCTTTCTTT. V is TRBV5-1 and J is TRBJ1-1; 7 nucleotides match TRBD1. The CDR3 contains 16 residues. Losses at the gene ends were 0 bases for V and 3 bases for J; bases not matched to a gene: 8. The germline gives CDR1 SGHRS, CDR2 YFSETQ.

The rearrangement joins TRBV10-3 to TRBJ2-7, with D uncertain. V shed 2 bases and J shed 3 bases, with 2 bases lying between them. This CDR3 contains 11 residues. The V gene's germline CDR1 is ENHRY and CDR2 SYGVKD. The CDR3 nucleotides read TGTGCCATCAGTGAGAACTACGAGCAGTACTTC. Its translation is CAISENYEQYF.

The rearrangement uses TRBV5-1 and TRBJ2-6; D ambiguous. V lost 0 bases and J lost 3, with 4 bases in between. The CDR3 contains 14 residues. Germline CDR1 is SGHRS and CDR2 is YFSETQ. The CDR3 DNA follows: TGCGCCAGCAGCTTGGCAGGTGGGGCCAACGTCCTGACTTTC. Translating gives CASSLAGGANVLTF.

V is TRBV10-1 and J is TRBJ2-7; 9 bases match TRBD1. The CDR3 contains 14 residues. Per the germline V gene, CDR1 is WNHNN and CDR2 is SYGVQD (reference sequence). With 3 bases clipped from V and 6 bases from J, the junction kept 6 bases outside the gene matches. CDR3 protein: CASSDQGQGAEQYF. The CDR3 DNA reads TGCGCCAGCAGTGACCAGGGACAGGGAGCCGAGCAGTACTTC.

As DNA, the CDR3 is TGTGCCAGCAGTTGGCAGGGTCTCACCTACGAGCAGTACTTC. Its protein product is CASSWQGLTYEQYF. This chain connects TRBV6-5 to TRBJ2-7; D may be TRBD1 (5 bases). CDR1 and CDR2 (germline): MNHEY, SVGAGI. V was clipped by 4 bases and J by 2 bases, with 12 bases between them. The CDR3 sequence is 14 residues long.